The 24 T cell receptor beta chains below were found in one sample sequenced in a study of cytomegalovirus exposure and HLA in healthy donors. Generated by immunoSEQ multiplex PCR, the TCRdb table keeps only in-frame clones and is missing some. Of around 190,000 clones in the sample, 80% to 85% are singletons; the top ten hold 0.95% to 1.5%. The sequenced material came from PBMCs. The receptor source for this set is a woman aged 25 to 39 in good health and CMV-seronegative.

In its sample, this clone was seen once. This chain joins TRBV5-1 and TRBJ1-5; weak D call: TRBD1 (5 bases). Trimming cost V 4 bases and J 2 bases, with 10 bases left between them. Per the germline V gene, CDR1 is SGHRS and CDR2 is YFSETQ. This CDR3 spans 14 amino acids. As DNA, the CDR3 is TGCGCCAGCAGCCCCTGGGGGGGCAATCAGCCCCAGCATTTT. Its protein product is CASSPWGGNQPQHF.

The V and J genes are TRBV6-1 and TRBJ2-7, with 7 positions matching TRBD1. Germline V CDR1 and CDR2: MNHNS, SASEGT. CDR3 length: 14 residues. Trimming cost V 5 bases and J 0 bases; bases outside gene matches: 4. The CDR3 loop reads CASSYRDSSYEQYF. Written as DNA, the CDR3 is TGTGCCAGCAGTTATCGGGACAGCTCCTACGAGCAGTACTTC.

This rearrangement joins TRBV15 to TRBJ2-6; 9 nucleotides match TRBD1. The CDR3 loop spans 18 amino acids. Germline CDR1 is LNHNV and CDR2 is YYDKDF (reference sequence). The trim removed 5 bases at V and 3 bases at J, leaving 11 bases unmatched. Written as DNA, the CDR3 is TGTGCCACCAGCCGGCGGGACAGGGTATCATTTGGGGCCAACGTCCTGACTTTC. Its protein is CATSRRDRVSFGANVLTF. The full variable domain, rest sourced from reference TRBV15 and TRBJ2-6, is DAMVIQNPRYQVTQFGKPVTLSCSQTLNHNVMYWYQQKSSQAPKLLFHYYDKDFNNEADTPDNFQSRRPNTSFCFLDIRSPGLGDTAMYLCATSRRDRVSFGANVLTFGAGSRLTVL.

The V gene is TRBV6-1, the J gene TRBJ2-5, with 7 bases that match TRBD2. The CDR3 runs to 13 residues. CDR1 is MNHNS and CDR2 is SASEGT in the germline V gene. V gave up 6 bases and J gave up 2 bases; unmatched junction bases: 3. The CDR3 nucleotides are TGTGCCAGCAGCTGGGGGGGGCAAGAGACCCAGTACTTC. It specifies CASSWGGQETQYF.

V gene TRBV2 combines with J gene TRBJ1-5; D is uncertain. The CDR3 covers 14 residues. Between the trimmed V and J ends, which lost 3 bases and 4 bases, there was a span of 10 bases. Germline V gene data show CDR1 as SNHLY and CDR2 as FYNNEI. Here the CDR3 DNA reads TGTGCCAGCAGTGAGCGACTCGGGAATCAGCCCCAGCATTTT. Its protein product is CASSERLGNQPQHF.

The V and J genes are TRBV7-9 and TRBJ2-1; 7 bases map to TRBD1. This CDR3 spans 12 amino acids. From germline, CDR1 is SEHNR and CDR2 FQNEAQ (reference sequence). Trimming cost V 5 bases and J 16 bases; bases outside gene matches: 11. The CDR3 protein is CASSGTVQFPFF. The CDR3 nucleotides read TGTGCCAGCAGCGGGACAGTTCAGTTCCCTTTCTTC.

This chain joins TRBV27 and TRBJ2-7, with 11 bases aligning to TRBD1. Trimming at V came to 0 bases and at J to 3 bases, leaving 4 bases not matched to a gene. The CDR3 is 16 residues long. In germline, CDR1 is MNHEY, CDR2 SMNVEV (reference sequence). The CDR3 spells CASSLSGTGGYYEQYF. CDR3 in DNA: TGTGCCAGCAGTTTATCTGGGACAGGGGGTTACTACGAGCAGTACTTC.

The CDR3 region is CSVPRWEGPYNEQFF. Here the CDR3 DNA reads TGCAGCGTTCCTAGGTGGGAGGGCCCCTACAATGAGCAGTTCTTC. The chain combines TRBV29-1 with TRBJ2-1, with 7 bases aligning to TRBD2. J was trimmed by 2 bases and V by 5 bases; bases with no gene match: 9. From germline, CDR1 is SQVTM and CDR2 ANQGSEA. The CDR3 has 15 residues.

The chain uses TRBV23-1 and TRBJ1-5; a weak D match, TRBD1 (5 bases). TRBV23-1 is known as an ORF, though its function is uncertain. Trimming took 4 bases from V and 3 from J, leaving 16 bases between them. This CDR3 has 16 amino acids. The CDR3 protein is CASSLRGAPPNQPQHF. CDR3 bases: TGCGCCAGCAGTCTGCGGGGCGCGCCCCCCAATCAGCCCCAGCATTTT.

The chain employs TRBV30 and TRBJ1-1, with D uncertain. CDR3 length: 15 amino acids. Germline V gives CDR1 GTSNPN, CDR2 SVGIG (reference sequence). V lost 2 bases and J 7 bases, leaving 20 bases between the germline ends. The CDR3, as DNA: TGTGCCTGGAGTATTCCTAGGTTTTTCAACGGTGAAGCTTTCTTT. Translation gives CAWSIPRFFNGEAFF. Drawing the rest from reference TRBV30 and TRBJ1-1, the complete variable domain is SQTIHQWPATLVQPVGSPLSLECTVEGTSNPNLYWYRQAAGRGLQLLFYSVGIGQISSEVPQNLSASRPQDRQFILSSKKLLLSDSGFYLCAWSIPRFFNGEAFFGQGTRLTVV.

In this sample, this clone turned up a few times. The rearrangement joins TRBV30 to TRBJ2-3, with 13 nucleotides matching TRBD2. Losses at the gene ends were 4 bases for V and 4 bases for J; bases not matched to a gene: 5. CDR3 length: 15 amino acids. Germline lookup yields CDR1 GTSNPN and CDR2 SVGIG (reference sequence). The CDR3, as DNA: TGTGCCTGGAACGCACTAGCGGGAGGGGCAGATACGCAGTATTTT. This codes for CAWNALAGGADTQYF.

This chain uses TRBV14 with TRBJ2-7; D remains ambiguous. In germline, CDR1 is SGHDN, CDR2 FVKESK. Trimming took off 0 bases at V and 0 bases at J, with 12 bases between the two ends. The CDR3 covers 16 residues. CDR3 sequence: CASSQDPFRSSYEQYF. As DNA, the CDR3 is TGTGCCAGCAGCCAAGACCCATTCCGGAGCTCCTACGAGCAGTACTTC.

This chain links TRBV14 with TRBJ2-7; 11 bases are a match to TRBD2. The germline V gene has CDR1 SGHDN and CDR2 FVKESK. The trim removed 5 bases at V and 0 bases at J, leaving 3 bases unmatched. CDR3 length: 15 amino acids. Here the CDR3 DNA reads TGTGCCAGCAGCAGGACTAGCGGGCCCTCCTACGAGCAGTACTTC. Amino acid sequence: CASSRTSGPSYEQYF.

In its sample, this clone was seen a few times. The V and J genes are TRBV5-4 and TRBJ2-7, with 16 bases matching TRBD2. The CDR3 is 17 residues long. Germline values: CDR1 SGHNT, CDR2 YYREEE (reference sequence). The V and J ends lost 4 bases and 2 bases, in that order; junction bases with no gene match: 6. CDR3 residues: CASSPGLAGGFTYEQYF. The DNA of the CDR3 is TGTGCCAGCAGCCCGGGACTAGCGGGAGGGTTTACCTACGAGCAGTACTTC.

This chain joins TRBV12-5 and TRBJ2-7; 12 nucleotides line up with TRBD2. The CDR3 has 16 amino acids. Unmatched junction bases numbered 0, after V lost 0 bases and J lost 0 bases. Germline V gene lookup returns CDR1 LGHNT and CDR2 FRNRAP. CDR3 amino acids: CASGLVLAGGSYEQYF. The CDR3 region has the DNA TGTGCTAGTGGTTTGGTACTAGCGGGAGGCTCCTACGAGCAGTACTTC.

Remarks on this clone: The same CDR3 is also encoded by other DNA sequences in this sample. This rearrangement joins TRBV6-5 to TRBJ1-5, with D maybe TRBD1 (6 bases). Germline V lookup: CDR1 MNHEY, CDR2 SVGAGI. This CDR3 is built from 13 residues. V was shortened by 6 bases and J by 4 bases, with 10 bases between the two germline ends. The CDR3 nucleotides are TGTGCCAGCAGCTCCAGGGGTAATCAGCCCCAGCATTTT. Translating gives CASSSRGNQPQHF.

This chain joins TRBV27 and TRBJ1-4, with a weak D call TRBD1 (5 bases). V was pared by 6 bases and J by 4 bases, with 15 bases between. Germline CDR1 reads MNHEY; CDR2 reads SMNVEV (reference sequence). The CDR3 extends over 15 amino acids. The chain's CDR3 is CASSLMGGYNEKLFF. Written as DNA, the CDR3 is TGTGCCAGCAGCCTAATGGGGGGGTATAATGAAAAACTGTTTTTT.

This chain uses TRBV5-4 with TRBJ1-6; unclear D gene. Germline CDR1 is SGHNT and CDR2 is YYREEE (reference sequence). Trimming left V 1 base short and J 10 bases short, with 12 bases between. The CDR3 loop spans 14 amino acids. This CDR3 reads CASSLSRRGSPLHF. CDR3 sequence (DNA): TGTGCCAGCAGCTTGAGCAGGCGGGGATCACCCCTCCACTTT.

This clone has more than one count but fewer than ten. The gene calls are TRBV11-2 and TRBJ2-3; D unresolved. Per the germline V gene, CDR1 is SGHAT and CDR2 is FQNNGV. Trimming removed 8 bases at V and 5 bases at J, with 14 bases between. This CDR3 has 13 residues. CDR3 residues: CASRMALGDTQYF. The CDR3, as DNA: TGTGCCAGCCGCATGGCCCTAGGAGATACGCAGTATTTT.

This chain connects TRBV7-6 to TRBJ2-1; D call uncertain. Per the germline V gene, CDR1 is SGHVS and CDR2 is FNYEAQ. The V gene lost 3 bases and the J gene lost 8 bases, with 5 bases spanning the gap. The CDR3 is made up of 11 amino acids. The DNA for the CDR3 is TGTGCCAGCAGCTTCACACATGAGCAGTTCTTC. Protein sequence: CASSFTHEQFF.

This chain connects TRBV30 to TRBJ2-3; 10 bases agree with TRBD2. CDR1 GTSNPN and CDR2 SVGIG come from the germline V gene (reference sequence). J gave up 1 base and V 4 bases, and 5 bases lay outside the gene matches. The CDR3 length is 15 residues. Here the CDR3 DNA reads TGTGCCTGGACAGAGCTAGCGGGGGGCACAGATACGCAGTATTTT. Translation gives CAWTELAGGTDTQYF.

This clone has just one count. The chain carries TRBV5-4 and TRBJ2-7, with TRBD1 matching 7 bases. Per the germline V gene, CDR1 is SGHNT and CDR2 is YYREEE (reference sequence). J gave up 9 bases and V 6 bases, and 9 bases lay outside the gene matches. The CDR3 runs to 12 residues. In DNA form, the CDR3 reads TGTGCCAGCACCGTTGACAGGGAAGCGCAGTACTTC. As protein: CASTVDREAQYF.

V and J are TRBV29-1 and TRBJ2-1; 11 nucleotides agree with TRBD2. Trimming at V came to 2 bases and at J to 0 bases, leaving 3 bases not matched to a gene. There are 16 residues in the CDR3. CDR1 is SQVTM, CDR2 ANQGSEA, per germline. The CDR3 DNA reads as TGCAGCGTTGAAACGGGACTAGCGGCCTCCTACAATGAGCAGTTCTTC. It codes for CSVETGLAASYNEQFF.

The V call is TRBV5-1, the J call TRBJ1-1, with D possibly matching TRBD1 (6 bases). The V and J ends lost 4 bases and 3 bases respectively, with 13 bases between them. The germline gives CDR1 SGHRS, CDR2 YFSETQ. This CDR3 region has 14 residues. The chain's CDR3 is CASSRTGWDTEAFF. The DNA for the CDR3 is TGCGCCAGCAGCAGAACAGGGTGGGACACTGAAGCTTTCTTT.